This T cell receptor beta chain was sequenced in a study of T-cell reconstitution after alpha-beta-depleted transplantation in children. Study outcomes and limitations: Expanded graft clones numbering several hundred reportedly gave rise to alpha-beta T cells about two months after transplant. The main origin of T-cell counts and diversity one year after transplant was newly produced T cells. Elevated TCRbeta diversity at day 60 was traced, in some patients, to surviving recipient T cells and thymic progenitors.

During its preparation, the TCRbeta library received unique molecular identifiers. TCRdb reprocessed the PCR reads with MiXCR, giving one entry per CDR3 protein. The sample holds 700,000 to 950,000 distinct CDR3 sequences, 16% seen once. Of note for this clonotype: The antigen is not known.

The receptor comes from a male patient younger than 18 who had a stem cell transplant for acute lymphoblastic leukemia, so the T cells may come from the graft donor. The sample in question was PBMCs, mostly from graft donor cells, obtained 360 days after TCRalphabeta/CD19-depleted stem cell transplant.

As DNA, the CDR3 is TGTGCCAGCAGCTTTAACCCAAGGGTGCGCTACACCTTC. Its translation: CASSFNPRVRYTF. This rearrangement joins TRBV7-8 to TRBJ1-2, with D unclear. The V gene's germline CDR1 is SGHVS and CDR2 FQNEAQ. V lost 3 bases, J lost 9 bases, and 14 bases lay in between. The CDR3 has 13 amino acids.